The 20 T cell receptor beta chains given below trace back to one sample, sequenced in a study of CD8 T cells in ankylosing spondylitis. TCRdb re-derived calls from the 5' RACE reads in MiXCR, one entry per CDR3 protein. The sample carries about 96,000 distinct CDR3 sequences, 25% to 35% recorded once. Sequencing input: blood, either unsorted or a sorted T cell fraction (not recorded which). The receptors stem from a male donor with ankylosing spondylitis or in good health (not recorded which).

The chain couples TRBV19 to TRBJ2-3; 8 bases fit TRBD2. The CDR3 is made up of 14 amino acids. V was pared by 5 bases and J by 6 bases, with 7 bases of the junction left unmatched. Germline CDR1 and CDR2: LNHDA and SQIVND (reference sequence). DNA for the CDR3: TGTGCCAGTAGTCCCGGGGGGGGGCTTGATACGCAGTATTTT. Translation gives CASSPGGGLDTQYF.

J is TRBJ2-5 and V is TRBV29-1; no firm D call. In germline, CDR1 is SQVTM, CDR2 ANQGSEA. This CDR3 comprises 12 residues. V lost 4 bases and J lost 3, with 9 bases in between. CDR3 loop: CSVVLAEETQYF. In DNA, the CDR3 is TGCAGCGTTGTCTTGGCGGAAGAGACCCAGTACTTC.

This chain links TRBV20-1 with TRBJ2-1, with D possibly TRBD1 on 6 matching bases. In germline, CDR1 is DFQATT, CDR2 SNEGSKA (reference sequence). Trimming took 1 base from V and 1 from J, leaving 8 bases between them. CDR3 size: 14 residues. CDR3 nucleotide sequence: TGCAGTGCTAGAGGGGGGCCATCCTACAATGAGCAGTTCTTC. Translation: CSARGGPSYNEQFF.

This clonotype has only a few counts. This chain connects TRBV7-6 to TRBJ2-1; D tentatively reads TRBD1 or TRBD2 (6 bases each). The CDR3 contains 15 residues. Germline CDR1 and CDR2: SGHVS and FNYEAQ. V lost 7 bases, J lost 1 base, and 14 bases lay in between. The CDR3 protein is CASTRGPLSYNEQFF. CDR3 bases: TGTGCCAGCACCCGGGGGCCACTATCCTACAATGAGCAGTTCTTC.

The V gene is TRBV5-5, the J gene TRBJ2-2; weak D call: TRBD1 (5 bases). Germline V lookup: CDR1 SGHKS, CDR2 YYEKEE (reference sequence). V was shortened by 4 bases and J by 0 bases, with 16 bases between the two germline ends. The CDR3 has 17 amino acids. The CDR3 region has the DNA TGTGCCAGCAGCGTGACCCAGGACATAACGAACACCGGGGAGCTGTTTTTT. Protein: CASSVTQDITNTGELFF.

The chain uses TRBV29-1 and TRBJ1-5; TRBD1 might be the D (5 bases). Per germline, CDR1 SQVTM and CDR2 ANQGSEA. This CDR3 contains 12 residues. The germline V and J ends were trimmed by 6 bases and 5 bases, with 11 bases remaining between them. In DNA form, the CDR3 reads TGCAGCGTGGGAGGACAAGATCAGCCCCAGCATTTT. This encodes CSVGGQDQPQHF.

The chain has TRBV20-1 and TRBJ1-1; tentative D call: TRBD1 (5 bases). The V and J ends lost 3 bases and 1 base respectively, with 12 bases between them. Germline values: CDR1 DFQATT, CDR2 SNEGSKA (reference sequence). The CDR3 is 14 amino acids. The CDR3 nucleotides read TGCAGTGCTAGTAGAGCAGGGACGAACACTGAAGCTTTCTTT. The encoded protein is CSASRAGTNTEAFF.

The rearrangement links TRBV10-3 to TRBJ1-2, with 7 bases matching TRBD1. The CDR3 totals 16 residues. Germline CDR1 ENHRY, CDR2 SYGVKD. The V segment lost 10 bases and the J segment 6 bases; nucleotides outside the gene matches: 20. CDR3 coding DNA: TGTGCCAGCCGACAGGGCGGCGGAGATAGGTTCCATGGCTACACCTTC. Its translation is CASRQGGGDRFHGYTF.

The chain links TRBV5-1 to TRBJ1-1; D is unclear. CDR1 is SGHRS and CDR2 is YFSETQ in the germline V gene. CDR3 length: 13 residues. Trimming cost V 4 bases and J 3 bases, with 10 bases left between them. CDR3 in amino acids: CASSTTRDTEAFF. CDR3 nucleotide sequence: TGCGCCAGCAGCACCACGAGGGACACTGAAGCTTTCTTT.

The J gene is TRBJ1-1, the V gene TRBV28; D possibly corresponds to TRBD1 (6 bases). The CDR3 has 14 amino acids. V lost 1 base to trimming and J lost 5 bases, with 11 bases between them. Germline V gene data show CDR1 as MDHEN and CDR2 as SYDVKM. The CDR3 nucleotides read TGTGCCAGCAGTTTATTGGGGGGCAAAACTGAAGCTTTCTTT. It is translated as CASSLLGGKTEAFF.

This clonotype was picked up many times. The rearrangement links TRBV7-2 to TRBJ2-2, with a weak D call TRBD2 (5 bases). The CDR3 loop spans 13 amino acids. CDR1 and CDR2 (germline): SGHTA, FQGNSA. The V and J ends lost 2 bases and 5 bases respectively, with 6 bases between them. The CDR3 DNA reads TGTGCCAGCAGCTTATCGGGGACCGGGGAGCTGTTTTTT. It codes for CASSLSGTGELFF.

V gene TRBV18 combines with J gene TRBJ2-3; a weak D match, TRBD2 (6 bases). The germline CDR1 and CDR2 sequences are KGHSH and LQKENI. The V end was cut by 6 bases, the J end by 4 bases, with 14 bases between. This CDR3 spans 14 amino acids. CDR3 sequence (DNA): TGTGCCAGCTCCCTCGGGGGTAGGGCAGATACGCAGTATTTT. Translated, it gives CASSLGGRADTQYF.

The chain has TRBV5-1 and TRBJ2-2; no clear D gene. V lost 4 bases, J lost 5 bases, and 15 bases lay in between. Germline assignment: CDR1 SGHRS and CDR2 YFSETQ. This CDR3 has 15 residues. The CDR3 protein is CASSPKSDITGELFF. The CDR3 DNA reads as TGCGCCAGCAGCCCGAAATCCGACATAACCGGGGAGCTGTTTTTT.

The chain is built from TRBV7-9 and TRBJ2-3, with D perhaps TRBD1 (5 bases). This CDR3 spans 15 amino acids. Germline V lookup: CDR1 SEHNR, CDR2 FQNEAQ (reference sequence). V was pared by 2 bases and J by 4 bases, with 13 bases between. As DNA, the CDR3 is TGTGCCAGCAGCTTACTAGGGGATTCCGCAGATACGCAGTATTTT. Protein product: CASSLLGDSADTQYF.

The sample holds a few counts of this clonotype. The V and J genes are TRBV5-1 and TRBJ1-6; D ambiguous. Germline CDR1 is SGHRS and CDR2 is YFSETQ. Trimming cost V 1 base and J 5 bases, with 13 bases left between them. The CDR3 has 16 residues. The CDR3 loop reads CASSLYTVGNNSPLHF. DNA for the CDR3: TGCGCCAGCAGCTTGTATACGGTTGGTAATAATTCACCCCTCCACTTT.

The chain has TRBV3-1 and TRBJ1-5; 9 bases align to TRBD1. The CDR3 spans 15 residues. With V trimmed by 8 bases and J by 4 bases, 9 bases remained unmatched. Germline CDR1 is LGHDT and CDR2 is YNNKEL (reference sequence). The CDR3 DNA reads as TGTGCCAGCGGGAAAACAGGGGGCTATAATCAGCCCCAGCATTTT. This codes for CASGKTGGYNQPQHF.

V is TRBV7-3 and J is TRBJ2-3, with 7 bases that match TRBD2. The V gene end was trimmed by 7 bases and the J gene end by 0 bases; junction bases not matched to a gene: 7. CDR1 and CDR2 (germline): SGHTA, FQGTGA. CDR3 size: 15 residues. CDR3 bases: TGTGCCAGCACCCGTGGCGGGGGTAGCACAGATACGCAGTATTTT. This codes for CASTRGGGSTDTQYF.

The J gene is TRBJ2-3, the V gene TRBV6-5, with 10 bases identical to TRBD2. The J segment lost 3 bases and the V segment lost 4 bases, leaving 10 bases of the junction unmatched. The CDR3 is 17 residues long. In germline, CDR1 is MNHEY, CDR2 SVGAGI. This chain's CDR3 is CASSFQTSSGSTDTQYF. DNA of the CDR3: TGTGCCAGCAGTTTCCAAACTTCTAGCGGGAGTACAGATACGCAGTATTTT.

This clonotype was observed at least ten times. CDR3 sequence: CASSLVGKSGYNSPLHF. In DNA, the CDR3 is TGTGCCAGCAGCTTAGTAGGGAAATCGGGGTATAATTCACCCCTCCACTTT. This chain connects TRBV7-2 to TRBJ1-6; D uncertain. The ends were cut back, 1 base at V and 4 bases at J, with 14 bases in the middle. CDR1 and CDR2 (germline): SGHTA, FQGNSA. This CDR3 has 17 residues.

The rearrangement links TRBV6-1 to TRBJ1-5; 8 positions agree with TRBD1. With 2 bases clipped from V and 7 bases from J, the junction kept 7 bases outside the gene matches. The CDR3 has 15 amino acids. CDR1 MNHNS and CDR2 SASEGT come from the germline V gene. Here the CDR3 DNA reads TGTGCCAGCAGTGAAAGAACAGGGGGTGACCAGCCCCAGCATTTT. Translating gives CASSERTGGDQPQHF.